Listed here are 17 T cell receptor beta chains from one sample, sequenced in a study of blood T cell repertoires in COVID-19. Profiling relied on immunoSEQ multiplex PCR, and the TCRdb table lists in-frame clones only, not all of them. The sample shows 100,000 or so clones, about three quarters of them seen only once. Sequenced material: peripheral blood. The receptor set was obtained from a woman between 70 and 85 years old with acute or convalescent COVID-19.

There are a few counts of this clone. The J gene is TRBJ2-6, the V gene TRBV18; a possible D gene is TRBD1 (6 bases). The CDR3 covers 19 residues. In germline, CDR1 is KGHSH, CDR2 LQKENI. Trimming shortened V by 4 bases and J by 3 bases, and 22 bases separated the two germline ends. The CDR3 region has the DNA TGTGCCAGCTCACTAATCACTCAGACAGGTTCTGGTGGGGCCAACGTCCTGACTTTC. It is translated as CASSLITQTGSGGANVLTF.

This clone was observed once. V usage is TRBV11-2 and J usage is TRBJ1-2; 7 bases align to TRBD1. CDR1 and CDR2 (germline): SGHAT, FQNNGV. This CDR3 region has 16 residues. V was pared by 6 bases and J by 1 base, with 11 bases of the junction left unmatched. In DNA form, the CDR3 reads TGTGCCAGCAGTCTAGGCCCAGCAGGGGGTAACTATGGCTACACCTTC. Residues: CASSLGPAGGNYGYTF.

The chain employs TRBV2 and TRBJ2-5, with D unresolved. Trimming pared 7 bases from V and 1 base from J, leaving 13 bases between. The CDR3 contains 14 residues. Germline assignment: CDR1 SNHLY and CDR2 FYNNEI. This CDR3 reads CASTPRQVQETQYF. DNA for the CDR3: TGTGCCAGCACCCCCCGGCAGGTCCAAGAGACCCAGTACTTC.

This clone has more than one count but fewer than ten. The chain has TRBV2 and TRBJ2-2, with 7 bases matching TRBD1. V shed 8 bases, J shed 0 bases, and the junction held 9 bases outside the gene matches. Germline lookup yields CDR1 SNHLY and CDR2 FYNNEI. The CDR3 has 16 residues. CDR3 DNA: TGTGCCAGCGTTAGCAGGGGGAGACCGAACACCGGGGAGCTGTTTTTT. It specifies CASVSRGRPNTGELFF.

The chain is built from TRBV10-3 and TRBJ2-2; a weak D match, TRBD2 (6 bases). Trimming stripped 8 bases from V and 5 bases from J, with 9 bases between. The CDR3 is 12 amino acids. Germline lookup yields CDR1 ENHRY and CDR2 SYGVKD. CDR3 region: CAIGRGTGELFF. The DNA of the CDR3 is TGTGCCATCGGCCGGGGGACCGGGGAGCTGTTTTTT.

The chain recombines TRBV19 with TRBJ2-1; weak D call: TRBD2 (7 bases). V shed 6 bases and J shed 6 bases, with 15 bases lying between them. The CDR3 has 14 residues. The germline V gene has CDR1 LNHDA and CDR2 SQIVND (reference sequence). Here the CDR3 reads CASRRGGLGNEQFF. CDR3 DNA: TGTGCCAGTAGGAGGGGGGGCCTGGGCAATGAGCAGTTCTTC.

The chain links TRBV5-1 to TRBJ1-4; no clear D. CDR1 and CDR2 (germline): SGHRS, YFSETQ. Trimming stripped 0 bases from V and 5 bases from J, with 8 bases between. This CDR3 is 14 amino acids long. DNA for the CDR3: TGCGCCAGCAGCTTGGCTGTCGTGAATGAAAAACTGTTTTTT. It encodes CASSLAVVNEKLFF.

This chain uses TRBV5-1 with TRBJ2-2, with D unclear. This CDR3 contains 14 residues. V was trimmed by 1 base and J by 5 bases, leaving 9 bases between them. Germline CDR1 is SGHRS and CDR2 is YFSETQ. As DNA, the CDR3 is TGCGCCAGCAGCTTGTACCCCGGTACCGGGGAGCTGTTTTTT. It translates to CASSLYPGTGELFF.

This sequence joins TRBV5-4 and TRBJ2-2; D not certain. Trimming pared 0 bases from V and 0 bases from J, leaving 6 bases between. The CDR3 length is 15 residues. CDR1 SGHNT and CDR2 YYREEE come from the germline V gene (reference sequence). CDR3 loop: CASSLDSSNTGELFF. DNA of the CDR3: TGTGCCAGCAGCTTGGACAGTTCGAACACCGGGGAGCTGTTTTTT.

V is TRBV18 and J is TRBJ1-1; D not resolved. The V gene's germline CDR1 is KGHSH and CDR2 LQKENI. This CDR3 contains 15 residues. Trimming cost V 3 bases and J 5 bases, with 16 bases left between them. CDR3 sequence: CASSPTVAGETEAFF. The CDR3 DNA reads TGTGCCAGCTCACCTACAGTTGCCGGGGAGACTGAAGCTTTCTTT.

The V call is TRBV5-6, the J call TRBJ2-3; possible D gene TRBD2, 5 bases. Deletions cut 3 bases from V and 1 base from J, with 9 bases between. Germline CDR1 is SGHDT and CDR2 is YYEEEE. The CDR3 has 14 amino acids. CDR3 in amino acids: CASSSPGGTDTQYF. In nucleotides, the CDR3 is TGTGCCAGCAGCTCCCCCGGGGGCACAGATACGCAGTATTTT.

The J gene is TRBJ2-3, the V gene TRBV27, with D maybe TRBD1 (5 bases). Trimming took 6 bases from V and 0 from J, leaving 16 bases between them. The CDR3 is made up of 16 amino acids. Per the germline V gene, CDR1 is MNHEY and CDR2 is SMNVEV (reference sequence). CDR3 region: CASRETGAHSTDTQYF. CDR3 coding DNA: TGTGCCAGCAGAGAAACAGGAGCGCATAGCACAGATACGCAGTATTTT.

The chain joins TRBV5-4 to TRBJ2-2; tentatively, D is TRBD2 (6 bases). Trimming cost V 4 bases and J 2 bases, with 18 bases left between them. The CDR3 has 17 residues. In germline, CDR1 is SGHNT, CDR2 YYREEE (reference sequence). CDR3 loop: CASSPWVFGGNTGELFF. CDR3 DNA sequence: TGTGCCAGCAGCCCCTGGGTGTTCGGGGGAAACACCGGGGAGCTGTTTTTT.

This clone was seen only a few times. The chain links TRBV7-2 to TRBJ1-5; the match to TRBD1 covers 7 bases. Germline V lookup: CDR1 SGHTA, CDR2 FQGNSA. The CDR3 has 13 residues. V shed 5 bases and J 7 bases; nucleotides not matched to a gene: 5. The CDR3 spells CASSPQGYQPQHF. CDR3 nucleotides: TGTGCCAGCAGCCCACAGGGGTACCAGCCCCAGCATTTT.

In this sample, this clone turned up a few times. The chain has TRBV2 and TRBJ2-7, with 10 positions matching TRBD1. Germline V gene data show CDR1 as SNHLY and CDR2 as FYNNEI. J was trimmed by 3 bases and V by 6 bases; bases with no gene match: 2. CDR3 length: 13 residues. Here the CDR3 reads CASRGTGDYEQYF. The CDR3 DNA sequence: TGTGCCAGCAGGGGGACAGGGGACTACGAGCAGTACTTC.

The rearrangement links TRBV5-1 to TRBJ1-2; TRBD1 agrees at 8 bases. CDR3 length: 15 amino acids. Unmatched junction bases numbered 11, after V lost 4 bases and J lost 6 bases. In germline, CDR1 is SGHRS, CDR2 YFSETQ. For the CDR3, the DNA is TGCGCCAGCAGCATAGGGAAAACAGGGGGGAATGGCTACACCTTC. This sequence encodes CASSIGKTGGNGYTF.

The V gene is TRBV6-5, the J gene TRBJ2-7; 8 bases match TRBD2. CDR3 length: 14 amino acids. Losses at the gene ends were 6 bases for V and 3 bases for J; bases not matched to a gene: 7. The germline gives CDR1 MNHEY, CDR2 SVGAGI. The CDR3 DNA reads as TGTGCCAGCAGCCCCGGGGGGGAGAACTACGAGCAGTACTTC. Encoded protein: CASSPGGENYEQYF.